This T cell receptor (beta chain) was identified in a study of blood T cell repertoires in COVID-19. Germline CDR1 MDHEN, CDR2 SYDVKM. Trimming at V came to 6 bases and at J to 6 bases, leaving 0 bases not matched to a gene. This CDR3 spans 13 amino acids. Assay used: immunoSEQ multiplex PCR; TCRdb lists only in-frame clones, some missing. The table includes approximately 250,000 clones, 85% to 90% detected once. The TCR comes from a woman in her sixties in a cohort exposed to, infected with or recovered from COVID-19 (not recorded which). The chain has TRBV28 and TRBJ1-6; TRBD1 agrees at 9 bases. Sample: PBMCs or T cells enriched from blood (not recorded which). CDR3: CASRTGGNSPLHF. CDR3 coding DNA: TGTGCCAGCAGGACAGGGGGTAATTCACCCCTCCACTTT. Using reference TRBV28 and TRBJ1-6 for the parts outside the CDR3, the full variable domain is DVKVTQSSRYLVKRTGEKVFLECVQDMDHENMFWYRQDPGLGLRLIYFSYDVKMKEKGDIPEGYSVSREKKERFSLILESASTNQTSMYLCASRTGGNSPLHFGNGTRLTVT.